The entry below gives a single TCR beta chain sequence along with its context. The antigen is unknown. Using quantitative 5'-RACE with molecular barcodes, the authors made TCR beta libraries. TCRdb fed the 5' RACE reads into MiXCR, producing one record per CDR3 protein. The table records a few hundred thousand distinct CDR3 sequences, roughly 20% of them present only once. There are 15 residues in the CDR3. V shed 5 bases, J shed 6 bases, and the junction held 10 bases outside the gene matches. The data stem from a study of CD8 T cells in ankylosing spondylitis. Study results and limitations: The clones that were linked to disease were reported to be significantly enriched in matched synovial fluid samples from ankylosing spondylitis patients.

The sequencing sample was made of blood, either unsorted or a sorted T cell fraction (not recorded which). The rearrangement uses TRBV12-3 or TRBV12-4 and TRBJ2-7; TRBD1 matches 10 bases. This TCR was recovered from a male donor with ankylosing spondylitis or in good health (not recorded which). The CDR3: CASSGTGTGAPEQYF. CDR3 nucleotides: TGTGCCAGCAGTGGAACCGGGACAGGGGCACCCGAGCAGTACTTC.